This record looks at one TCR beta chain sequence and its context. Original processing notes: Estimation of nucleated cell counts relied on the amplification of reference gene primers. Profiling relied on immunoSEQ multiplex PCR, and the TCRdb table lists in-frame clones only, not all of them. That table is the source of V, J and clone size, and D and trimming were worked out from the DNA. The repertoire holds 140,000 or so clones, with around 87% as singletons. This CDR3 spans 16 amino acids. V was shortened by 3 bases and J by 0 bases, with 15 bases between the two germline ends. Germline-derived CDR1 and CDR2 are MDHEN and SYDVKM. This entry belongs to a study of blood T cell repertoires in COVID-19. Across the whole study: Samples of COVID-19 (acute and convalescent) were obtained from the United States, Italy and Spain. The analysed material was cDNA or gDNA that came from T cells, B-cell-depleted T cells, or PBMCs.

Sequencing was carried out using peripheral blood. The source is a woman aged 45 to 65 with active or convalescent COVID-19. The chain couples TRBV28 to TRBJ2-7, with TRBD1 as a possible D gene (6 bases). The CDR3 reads CASSFLDRRSSYEQYF. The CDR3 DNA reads TGTGCCAGCAGTTTTCTGGACAGAAGAAGCTCCTACGAGCAGTACTTC.